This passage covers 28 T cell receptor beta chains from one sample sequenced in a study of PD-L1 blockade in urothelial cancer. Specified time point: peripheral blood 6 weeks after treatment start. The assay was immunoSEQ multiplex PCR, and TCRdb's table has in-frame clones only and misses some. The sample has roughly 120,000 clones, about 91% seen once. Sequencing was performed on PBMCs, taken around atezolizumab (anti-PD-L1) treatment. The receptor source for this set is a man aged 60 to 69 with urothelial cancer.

The CDR3 protein is CASSQSPEGAPLHF. The CDR3 DNA is TGTGCCAGCAGCCAGTCTCCCGAAGGAGCACCCCTCCACTTT. The chain employs TRBV7-9 and TRBJ1-6; D call uncertain. The V and J ends lost 5 bases and 11 bases respectively, with 16 bases between them. Germline V lookup: CDR1 SEHNR, CDR2 FQNEAQ (reference sequence). The CDR3 is 14 residues long.

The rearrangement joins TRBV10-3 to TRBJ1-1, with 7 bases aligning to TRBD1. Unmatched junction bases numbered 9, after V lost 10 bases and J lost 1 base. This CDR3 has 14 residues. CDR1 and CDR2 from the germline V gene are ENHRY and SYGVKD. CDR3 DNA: TGTGCCACCCAGACAGGGCTTCAGAACACTGAAGCTTTCTTT. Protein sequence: CATQTGLQNTEAFF.

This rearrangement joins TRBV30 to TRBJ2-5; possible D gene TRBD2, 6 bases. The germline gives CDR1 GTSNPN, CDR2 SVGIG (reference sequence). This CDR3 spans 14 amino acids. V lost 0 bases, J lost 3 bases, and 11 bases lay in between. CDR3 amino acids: CAWSVGWEEETQYF. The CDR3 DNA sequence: TGTGCCTGGAGTGTAGGTTGGGAGGAAGAGACCCAGTACTTC.

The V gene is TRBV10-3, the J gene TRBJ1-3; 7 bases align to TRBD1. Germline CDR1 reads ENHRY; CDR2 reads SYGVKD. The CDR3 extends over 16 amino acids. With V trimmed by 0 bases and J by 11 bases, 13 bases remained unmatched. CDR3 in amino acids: CAISESIGGRTNPIYF. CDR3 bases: TGTGCCATCAGTGAGTCCATAGGGGGCAGGACTAATCCCATATATTTT.

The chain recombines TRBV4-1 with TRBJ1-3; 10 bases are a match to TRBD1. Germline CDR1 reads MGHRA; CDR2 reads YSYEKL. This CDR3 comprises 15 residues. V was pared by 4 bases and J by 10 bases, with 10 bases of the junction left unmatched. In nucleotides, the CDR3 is TGCGCCAGCAGCCCGACCGGGACAGGGGTAGGGACCATATATTTT. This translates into CASSPTGTGVGTIYF.

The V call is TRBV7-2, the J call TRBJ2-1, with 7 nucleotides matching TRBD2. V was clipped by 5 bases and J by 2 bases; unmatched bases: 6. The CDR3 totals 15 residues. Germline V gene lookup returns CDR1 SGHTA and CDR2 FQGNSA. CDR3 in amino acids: CASSGGSAPYNEQFF. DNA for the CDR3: TGTGCCAGCAGCGGCGGGAGTGCCCCCTACAATGAGCAGTTCTTC.

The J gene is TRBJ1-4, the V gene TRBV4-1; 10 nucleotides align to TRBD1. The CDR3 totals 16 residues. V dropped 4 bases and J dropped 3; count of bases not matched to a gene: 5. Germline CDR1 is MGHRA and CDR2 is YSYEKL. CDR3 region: CASSLGQGVANEKLFF. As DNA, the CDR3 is TGCGCCAGCAGCCTCGGACAGGGGGTGGCTAATGAAAAACTGTTTTTT.

This CDR3 reads CASSLMAGGPGDTQYF. CDR3 bases: TGTGCCAGCAGCTTAATGGCGGGGGGGCCGGGAGATACGCAGTATTTT. The gene calls are TRBV7-2 and TRBJ2-3; TRBD2 aligns across 9 bases. V dropped 2 bases and J dropped 5; count of bases not matched to a gene: 8. CDR3 size: 16 residues. In germline, CDR1 is SGHTA, CDR2 FQGNSA.

The CDR3 nucleotides are TGTGCCAGCAGTCGTACTACCGTTTACTACGAGCAGTACTTC. Amino acids: CASSRTTVYYEQYF. The chain combines TRBV28 with TRBJ2-7, with D unresolved. The CDR3 is 14 amino acids. The germline CDR1 and CDR2 sequences are MDHEN and SYDVKM. Between the trimmed V and J ends, which lost 5 bases and 3 bases, there was a span of 14 bases.

The CDR3 sequence is CASSLGSGIGPYEQYF. Here the CDR3 DNA reads TGTGCCAGCAGCTTAGGTAGCGGGATTGGTCCCTACGAGCAGTACTTC. The chain joins TRBV7-2 to TRBJ2-7; 8 nucleotides line up with TRBD2. Germline trimming cut 1 base from V and 2 bases from J; bases unmatched to any gene: 7. This CDR3 is built from 16 residues. In germline, CDR1 is SGHTA, CDR2 FQGNSA.

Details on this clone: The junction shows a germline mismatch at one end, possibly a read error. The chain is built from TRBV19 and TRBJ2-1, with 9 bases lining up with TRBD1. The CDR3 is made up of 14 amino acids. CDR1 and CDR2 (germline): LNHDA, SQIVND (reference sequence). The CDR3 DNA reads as TGTGCCAGTAGTATAAATGGGGCCACAGGGGGCTGGATCTTC. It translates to CASSINGATGGWIF. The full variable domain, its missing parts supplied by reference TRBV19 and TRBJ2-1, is DGGITQSPKYLFRKEGQNVTLSCEQNLNHDAMYWYRQDPGQGLRLIYYSQIVNDFQKGDIAEGYSVSREKKESFPLTVTSAQKNPTAFYLCASSINGATGGWIFGPGTRLTVL.

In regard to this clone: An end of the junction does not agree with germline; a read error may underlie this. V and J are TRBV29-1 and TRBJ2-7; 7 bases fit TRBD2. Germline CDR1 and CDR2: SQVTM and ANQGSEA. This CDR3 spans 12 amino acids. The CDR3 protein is CSVEGTTYEQYF. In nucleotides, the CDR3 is TGCAGCGTCGAAGGGACTACATACGAGCAGTACTTC.

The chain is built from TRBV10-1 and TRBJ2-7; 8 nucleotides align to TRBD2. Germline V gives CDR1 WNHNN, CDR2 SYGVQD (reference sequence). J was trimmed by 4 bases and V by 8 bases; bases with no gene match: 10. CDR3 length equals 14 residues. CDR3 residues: CASLGTRSAYEQYF. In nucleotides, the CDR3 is TGCGCCAGCCTGGGGACTAGAAGTGCTTACGAGCAGTACTTC.

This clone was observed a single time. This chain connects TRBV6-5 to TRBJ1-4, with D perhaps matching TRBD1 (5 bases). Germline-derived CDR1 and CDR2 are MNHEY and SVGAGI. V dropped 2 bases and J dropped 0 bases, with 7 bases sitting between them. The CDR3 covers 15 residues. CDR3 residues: CASSYRGSTNEKLFF. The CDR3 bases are TGTGCCAGCAGTTACAGGGGCTCAACTAATGAAAAACTGTTTTTT.

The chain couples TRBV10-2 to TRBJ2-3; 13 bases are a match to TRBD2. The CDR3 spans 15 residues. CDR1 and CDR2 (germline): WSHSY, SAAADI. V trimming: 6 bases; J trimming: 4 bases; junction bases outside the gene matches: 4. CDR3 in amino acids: CASRPLAGGSDTQYF. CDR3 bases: TGCGCCAGCAGGCCACTAGCGGGAGGGTCAGATACGCAGTATTTT.

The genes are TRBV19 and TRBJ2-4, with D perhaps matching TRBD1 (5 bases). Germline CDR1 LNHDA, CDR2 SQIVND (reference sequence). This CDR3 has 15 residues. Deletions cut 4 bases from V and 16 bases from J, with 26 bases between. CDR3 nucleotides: TGTGCCAGTAGTAGTTCCCCTGGGCAGGGTAACCCCCTATACTTC. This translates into CASSSSPGQGNPLYF.

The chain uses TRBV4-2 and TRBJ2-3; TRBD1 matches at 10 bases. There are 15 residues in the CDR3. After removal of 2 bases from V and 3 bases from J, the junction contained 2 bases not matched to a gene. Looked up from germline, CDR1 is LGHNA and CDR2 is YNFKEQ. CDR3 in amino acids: CASSQMGQGTDTQYF. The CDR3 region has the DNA TGTGCCAGCAGCCAAATGGGACAGGGGACAGATACGCAGTATTTT.

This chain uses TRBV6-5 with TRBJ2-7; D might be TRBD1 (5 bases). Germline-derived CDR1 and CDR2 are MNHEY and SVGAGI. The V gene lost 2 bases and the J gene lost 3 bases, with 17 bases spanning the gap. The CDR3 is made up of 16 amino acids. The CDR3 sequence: CASSYQSPGRRYEQYF. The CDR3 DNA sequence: TGTGCCAGCAGTTACCAGAGTCCAGGGCGGCGCTACGAGCAGTACTTC.

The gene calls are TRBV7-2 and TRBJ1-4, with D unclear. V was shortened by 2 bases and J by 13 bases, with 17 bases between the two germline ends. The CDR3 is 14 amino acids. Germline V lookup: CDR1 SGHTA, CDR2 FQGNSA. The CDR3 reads CASSLNWAASGLFF. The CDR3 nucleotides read TGTGCCAGCAGCTTAAACTGGGCCGCAAGCGGACTGTTTTTT.

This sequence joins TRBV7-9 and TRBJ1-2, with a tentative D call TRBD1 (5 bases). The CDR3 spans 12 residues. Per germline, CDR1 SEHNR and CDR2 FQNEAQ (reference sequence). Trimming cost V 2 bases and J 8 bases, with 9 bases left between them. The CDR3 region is CASSLRGEGYTF. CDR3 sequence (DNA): TGTGCCAGCAGCTTAAGGGGCGAGGGCTACACCTTC.

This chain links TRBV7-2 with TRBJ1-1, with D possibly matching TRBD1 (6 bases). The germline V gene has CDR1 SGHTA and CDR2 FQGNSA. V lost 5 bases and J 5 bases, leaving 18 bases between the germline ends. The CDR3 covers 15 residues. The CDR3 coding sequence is TGTGCCAGCAGCCCCCCGGCAGGGGTCGAAACTGAAGCTTTCTTT. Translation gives CASSPPAGVETEAFF.

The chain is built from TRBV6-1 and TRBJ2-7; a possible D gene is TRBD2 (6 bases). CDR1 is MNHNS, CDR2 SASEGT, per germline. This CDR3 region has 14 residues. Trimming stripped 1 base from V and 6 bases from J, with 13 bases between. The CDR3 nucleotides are TGTGCCAGCAGTGAAGGGGGGGAGTCAGGCGAGCAGTACTTC. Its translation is CASSEGGESGEQYF.

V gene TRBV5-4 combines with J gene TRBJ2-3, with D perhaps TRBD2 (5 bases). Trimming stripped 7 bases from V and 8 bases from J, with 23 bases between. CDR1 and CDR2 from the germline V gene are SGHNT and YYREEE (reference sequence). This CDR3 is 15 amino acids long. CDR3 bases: TGTGCCAGCTCTTGGGCGGGCCAATCATTAGGTACGCAGTATTTT. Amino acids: CASSWAGQSLGTQYF.

The CDR3 reads CAISKSPGTGGNDYGYTF. The CDR3 nucleotides read TGTGCCATCAGCAAGAGTCCCGGGACAGGGGGAAATGACTATGGCTACACCTTC. The chain joins TRBV10-3 to TRBJ1-2; TRBD1 aligns across 11 bases. CDR1 and CDR2 (germline): ENHRY, SYGVKD. The junction had 15 bases not matched to a gene; V was cut back by 6 bases and J by 3 bases. This CDR3 has 18 residues.

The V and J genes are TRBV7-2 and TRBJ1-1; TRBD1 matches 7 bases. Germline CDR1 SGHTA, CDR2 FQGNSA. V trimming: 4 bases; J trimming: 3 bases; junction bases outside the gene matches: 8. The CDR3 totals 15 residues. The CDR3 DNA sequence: TGTGCCAGCAGCTCAACAGGACAGGTCCACACTGAAGCTTTCTTT. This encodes CASSSTGQVHTEAFF.

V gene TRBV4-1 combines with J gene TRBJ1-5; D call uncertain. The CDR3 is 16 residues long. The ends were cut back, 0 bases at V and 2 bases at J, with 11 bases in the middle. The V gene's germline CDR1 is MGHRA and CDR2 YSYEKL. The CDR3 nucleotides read TGCGCCAGCAGCCAAGAAGGCGGTCCGGGCAATCAGCCCCAGCATTTT. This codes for CASSQEGGPGNQPQHF.

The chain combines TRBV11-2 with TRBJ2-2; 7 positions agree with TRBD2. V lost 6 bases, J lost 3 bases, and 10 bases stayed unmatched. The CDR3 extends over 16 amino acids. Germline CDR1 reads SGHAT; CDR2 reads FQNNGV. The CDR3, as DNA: TGTGCCAGCAGACGAACCGGGACTACTCACACCGGGGAGCTGTTTTTT. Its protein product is CASRRTGTTHTGELFF.

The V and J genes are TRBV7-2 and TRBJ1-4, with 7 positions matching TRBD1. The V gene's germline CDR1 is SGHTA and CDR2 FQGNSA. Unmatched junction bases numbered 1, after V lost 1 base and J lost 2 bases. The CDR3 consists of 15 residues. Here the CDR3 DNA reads TGTGCCAGCAGCTTAGTGGGACAGACTAATGAAAAACTGTTTTTT. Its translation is CASSLVGQTNEKLFF.